Below, one T cell receptor (beta chain) is given with its context. Germline V gene data show CDR1 as SGHAT and CDR2 as FQNNGV. This CDR3 comprises 15 residues. Deletions cut 1 base from V and 4 bases from J, with 11 bases between. This sample is drawn from a study of identical twins. From the 5' RACE reads, TCRdb called clonotypes with MiXCR, one entry per CDR3 protein. The sample yields some 500,000 distinct CDR3 sequences, around 20% seen once. The same data also contributed to another study, on T cells expressing NK-cell markers.

The TCR sequence derives from a young woman in good health. The sequenced sample was CD4+ T cells sorted from blood. The V and J genes are TRBV11-2 and TRBJ2-4; D unclear. The CDR3 reads CASSLAFSYKNIQYF. The CDR3 DNA reads as TGTGCCAGCAGCTTAGCGTTCTCTTATAAAAACATTCAGTACTTC.